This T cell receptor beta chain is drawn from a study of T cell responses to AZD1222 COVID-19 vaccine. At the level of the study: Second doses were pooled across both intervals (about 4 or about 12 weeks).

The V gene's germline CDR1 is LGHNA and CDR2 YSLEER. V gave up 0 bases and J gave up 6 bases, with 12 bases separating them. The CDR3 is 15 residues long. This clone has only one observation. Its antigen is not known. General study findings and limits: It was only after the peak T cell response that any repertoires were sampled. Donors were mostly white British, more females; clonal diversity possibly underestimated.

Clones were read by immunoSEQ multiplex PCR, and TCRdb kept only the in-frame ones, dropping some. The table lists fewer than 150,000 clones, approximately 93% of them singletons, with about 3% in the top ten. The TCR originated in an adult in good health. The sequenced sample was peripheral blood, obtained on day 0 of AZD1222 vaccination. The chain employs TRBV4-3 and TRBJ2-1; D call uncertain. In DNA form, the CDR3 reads TGCGCCAGCAGCCAAGATCTTCGCGGCGGCAATGAGCAGTTCTTC. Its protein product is CASSQDLRGGNEQFF.